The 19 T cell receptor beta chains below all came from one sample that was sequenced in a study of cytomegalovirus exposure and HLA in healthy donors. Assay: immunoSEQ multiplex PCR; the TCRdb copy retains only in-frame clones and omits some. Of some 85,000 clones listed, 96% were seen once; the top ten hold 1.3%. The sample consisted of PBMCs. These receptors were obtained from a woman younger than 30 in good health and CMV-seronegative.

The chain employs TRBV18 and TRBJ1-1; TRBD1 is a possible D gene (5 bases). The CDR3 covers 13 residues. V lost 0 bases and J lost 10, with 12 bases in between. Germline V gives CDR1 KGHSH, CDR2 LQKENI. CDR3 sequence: CASSPPNTGRAFF. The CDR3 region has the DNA TGTGCCAGCTCACCACCAAACACAGGTCGAGCTTTCTTT.

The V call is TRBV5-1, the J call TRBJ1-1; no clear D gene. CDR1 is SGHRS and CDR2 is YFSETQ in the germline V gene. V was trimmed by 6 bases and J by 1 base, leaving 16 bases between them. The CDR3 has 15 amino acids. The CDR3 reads CASMAPAQRNTEAFF. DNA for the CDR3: TGCGCCAGCATGGCCCCCGCCCAGCGGAACACTGAAGCTTTCTTT.

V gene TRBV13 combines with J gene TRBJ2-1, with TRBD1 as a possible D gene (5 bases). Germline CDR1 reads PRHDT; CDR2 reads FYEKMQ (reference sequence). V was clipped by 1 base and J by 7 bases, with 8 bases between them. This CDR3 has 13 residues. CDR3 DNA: TGTGCCAGCAGCTTAGTGCAGGGAAATGAGCAGTTCTTC. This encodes CASSLVQGNEQFF.

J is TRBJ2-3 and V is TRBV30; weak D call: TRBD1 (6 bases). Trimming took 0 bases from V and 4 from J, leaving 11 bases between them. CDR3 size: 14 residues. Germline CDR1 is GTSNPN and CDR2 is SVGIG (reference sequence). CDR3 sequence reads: CAWSVQQGADTQYF. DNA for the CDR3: TGTGCCTGGAGTGTACAACAGGGCGCAGATACGCAGTATTTT.

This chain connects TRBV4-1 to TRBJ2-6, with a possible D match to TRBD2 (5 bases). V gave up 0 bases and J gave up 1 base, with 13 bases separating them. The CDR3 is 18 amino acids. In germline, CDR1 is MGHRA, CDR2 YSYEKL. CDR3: CASSQDNARGSGANVLTF. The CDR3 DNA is TGCGCCAGCAGCCAAGATAACGCACGGGGATCTGGGGCCAACGTCCTGACTTTC.

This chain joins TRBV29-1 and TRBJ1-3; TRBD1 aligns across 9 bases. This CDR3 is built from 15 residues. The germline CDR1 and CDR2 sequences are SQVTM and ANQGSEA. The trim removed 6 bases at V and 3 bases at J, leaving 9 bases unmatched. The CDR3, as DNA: TGCAGCGTACTCGCCGGGACAGGGTATGGAAACACCATATATTTT. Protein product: CSVLAGTGYGNTIYF.

The CDR3 region is CATRPHSGTDSYEQYF. Written as DNA, the CDR3 is TGTGCCACTCGACCACATTCCGGGACAGACTCCTACGAGCAGTACTTC. The genes are TRBV15 and TRBJ2-7, with 7 nucleotides matching TRBD1. Germline V gene lookup returns CDR1 LNHNV and CDR2 YYDKDF (reference sequence). The CDR3 covers 16 residues. With 9 bases clipped from V and 0 bases from J, the junction kept 14 bases outside the gene matches.

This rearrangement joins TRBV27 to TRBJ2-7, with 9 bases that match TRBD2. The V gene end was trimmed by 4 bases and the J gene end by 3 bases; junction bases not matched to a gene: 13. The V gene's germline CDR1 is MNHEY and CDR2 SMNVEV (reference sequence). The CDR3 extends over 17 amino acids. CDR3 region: CASSSRQTGTSYYEQYF. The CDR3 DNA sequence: TGTGCCAGCAGTTCCCGGCAAACGGGGACTAGCTACTACGAGCAGTACTTC.

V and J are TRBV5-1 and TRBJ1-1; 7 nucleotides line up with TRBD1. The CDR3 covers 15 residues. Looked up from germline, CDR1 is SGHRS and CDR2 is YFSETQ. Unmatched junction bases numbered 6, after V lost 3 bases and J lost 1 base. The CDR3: CASSSAGTANTEAFF. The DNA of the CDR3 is TGCGCCAGCAGCTCGGCCGGGACAGCGAACACTGAAGCTTTCTTT. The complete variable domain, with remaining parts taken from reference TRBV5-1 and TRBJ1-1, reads KAGVTQTPRYLIKTRGQQVTLSCSPISGHRSVSWYQQTPGQGLQFLFEYFSETQRNKGNFPGRFSGRQFSNSRSEMNVSTLELGDSALYLCASSSAGTANTEAFFGQGTRLTVV.

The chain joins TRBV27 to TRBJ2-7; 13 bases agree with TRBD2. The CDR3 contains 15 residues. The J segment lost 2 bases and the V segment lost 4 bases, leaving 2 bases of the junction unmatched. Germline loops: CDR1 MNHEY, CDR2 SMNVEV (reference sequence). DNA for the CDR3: TGTGCCAGCAGTTCACTAGCGGGAGGGACCTACGAGCAGTACTTC. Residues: CASSSLAGGTYEQYF.

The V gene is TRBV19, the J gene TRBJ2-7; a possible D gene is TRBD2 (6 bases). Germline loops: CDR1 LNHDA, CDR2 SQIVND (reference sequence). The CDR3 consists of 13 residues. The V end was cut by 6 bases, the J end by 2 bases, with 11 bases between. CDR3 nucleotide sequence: TGTGCCAGTAGCGACGGGGGACCCTACGAGCAGTACTTC. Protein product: CASSDGGPYEQYF. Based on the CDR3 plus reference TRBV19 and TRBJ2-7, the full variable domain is DGGITQSPKYLFRKEGQNVTLSCEQNLNHDAMYWYRQDPGQGLRLIYYSQIVNDFQKGDIAEGYSVSREKKESFPLTVTSAQKNPTAFYLCASSDGGPYEQYFGPGTRLTVT.

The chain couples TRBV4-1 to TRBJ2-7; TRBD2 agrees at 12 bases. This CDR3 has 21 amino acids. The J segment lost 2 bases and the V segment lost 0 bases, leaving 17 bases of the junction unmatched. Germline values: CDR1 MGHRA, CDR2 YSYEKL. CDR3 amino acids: CASSQDLATSGRPLKAYEQYF. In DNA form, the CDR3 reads TGCGCCAGCAGCCAAGATCTTGCGACTAGCGGGAGACCACTGAAAGCCTACGAGCAGTACTTC.

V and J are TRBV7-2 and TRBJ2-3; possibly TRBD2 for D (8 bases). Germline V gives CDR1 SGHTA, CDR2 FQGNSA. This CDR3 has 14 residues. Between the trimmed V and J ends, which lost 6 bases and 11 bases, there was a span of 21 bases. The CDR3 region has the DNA TGTGCCAGCAGTTCTCGGGAGGGGGCGCCCCAGCAGTATTTT. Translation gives CASSSREGAPQQYF.

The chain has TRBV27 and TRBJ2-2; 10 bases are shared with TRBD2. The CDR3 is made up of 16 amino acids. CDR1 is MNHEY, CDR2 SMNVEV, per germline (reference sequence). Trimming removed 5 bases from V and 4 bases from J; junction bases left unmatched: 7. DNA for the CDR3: TGTGCCAGCAGTGATATAGCGGGAGGAGTCACCGGGGAGCTGTTTTTT. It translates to CASSDIAGGVTGELFF.

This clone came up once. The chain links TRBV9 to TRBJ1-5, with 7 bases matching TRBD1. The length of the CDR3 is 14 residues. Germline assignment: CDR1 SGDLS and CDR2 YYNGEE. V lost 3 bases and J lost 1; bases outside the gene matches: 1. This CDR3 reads CASSGRGSNQPQHF. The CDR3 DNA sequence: TGTGCCAGCAGCGGCAGGGGGAGCAATCAGCCCCAGCATTTT.

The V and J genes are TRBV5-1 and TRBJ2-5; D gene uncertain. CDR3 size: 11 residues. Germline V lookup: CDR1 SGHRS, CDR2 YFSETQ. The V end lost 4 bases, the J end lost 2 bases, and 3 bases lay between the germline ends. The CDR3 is CASSRQETQYF. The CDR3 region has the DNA TGCGCCAGCAGCCGGCAAGAGACCCAGTACTTC. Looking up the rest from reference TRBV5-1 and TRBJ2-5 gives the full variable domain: KAGVTQTPRYLIKTRGQQVTLSCSPISGHRSVSWYQQTPGQGLQFLFEYFSETQRNKGNFPGRFSGRQFSNSRSEMNVSTLELGDSALYLCASSRQETQYFGPGTRLLVL.

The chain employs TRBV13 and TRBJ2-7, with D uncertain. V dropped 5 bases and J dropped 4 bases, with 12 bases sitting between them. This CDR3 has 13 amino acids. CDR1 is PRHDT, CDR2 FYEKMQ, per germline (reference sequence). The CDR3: CASSHTHDYEQYF. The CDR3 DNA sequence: TGTGCCAGCAGCCACACCCATGATTACGAGCAGTACTTC.

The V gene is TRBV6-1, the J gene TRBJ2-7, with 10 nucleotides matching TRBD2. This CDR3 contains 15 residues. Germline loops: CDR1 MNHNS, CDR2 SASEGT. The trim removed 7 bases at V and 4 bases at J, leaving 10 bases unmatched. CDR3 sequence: CASTSGASGSYEQYF. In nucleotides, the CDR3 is TGTGCCAGCACCTCAGGTGCTAGCGGGAGTTACGAGCAGTACTTC.

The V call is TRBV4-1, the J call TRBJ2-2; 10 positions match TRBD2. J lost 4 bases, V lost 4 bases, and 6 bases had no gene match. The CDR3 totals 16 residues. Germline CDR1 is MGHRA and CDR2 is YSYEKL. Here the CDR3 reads CASSPSGSISTGELFF. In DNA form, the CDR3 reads TGCGCCAGCAGCCCTAGCGGGAGCATTAGCACCGGGGAGCTGTTTTTT.